These 11 T cell receptor beta chains were all obtained from the same sample, sequenced in a study of blood T cell repertoires in COVID-19. The repertoire was sequenced with immunoSEQ multiplex PCR; TCRdb's copy has only in-frame clones and lacks some. Among under 200,000 clones listed, 88% were seen once. Sequences were obtained from peripheral blood. The source is a man aged 45-60 years who had recovered from COVID-19.

The chain joins TRBV9 to TRBJ2-1; the match to TRBD1 covers 9 bases. V was clipped by 0 bases and J by 6 bases; unmatched bases: 7. In germline, CDR1 is SGDLS, CDR2 YYNGEE. The CDR3 has 16 residues. The CDR3 is CASSVGPGTGRNEQFF. Here the CDR3 DNA reads TGTGCCAGCAGCGTAGGGCCCGGGACAGGGCGCAATGAGCAGTTCTTC.

The chain couples TRBV28 to TRBJ2-3; the match to TRBD2 covers 11 bases. With V trimmed by 4 bases and J by 0 bases, 6 bases remained unmatched. This CDR3 region has 17 residues. Germline CDR1 reads MDHEN; CDR2 reads SYDVKM. This CDR3 reads CASSSARLAGSTDTQYF. The CDR3 region has the DNA TGTGCCAGCAGTTCCGCCCGACTAGCGGGAAGCACAGATACGCAGTATTTT.

The chain has TRBV9 and TRBJ2-1; 8 bases are a match to TRBD2. V gave up 0 bases and J gave up 9 bases; unmatched junction bases: 8. Germline CDR1 SGDLS, CDR2 YYNGEE. The CDR3 is 15 residues long. DNA of the CDR3: TGTGCCAGCAGCGTAGGGGTAGCGGGGACGGGTGAGCAGTTCTTC. Encoded protein: CASSVGVAGTGEQFF.

J is TRBJ1-5 and V is TRBV4-2; 10 bases fit TRBD1. Germline V gene data show CDR1 as LGHNA and CDR2 as YNFKEQ. The CDR3 runs 16 residues. Unmatched junction bases numbered 7, after V lost 0 bases and J lost 8 bases. The CDR3 DNA sequence: TGTGCCAGCAGCCAAGATCTGACAGGGGGCGCGGAGCCCCAGCATTTT. It translates to CASSQDLTGGAEPQHF.

The chain links TRBV29-1 to TRBJ1-1; D perhaps matches TRBD1 (5 bases). Trimming removed 6 bases from V and 3 bases from J, with 14 bases in between. Germline CDR1 SQVTM, CDR2 ANQGSEA. The CDR3 contains 13 residues. CDR3 coding DNA: TGCAGCGTCATGGGGCAGGATGACACTGAAGCTTTCTTT. Its translation: CSVMGQDDTEAFF.

This clone appeared a few times. This chain joins TRBV5-1 and TRBJ1-1; TRBD1 is a possible D gene (6 bases). The V gene's germline CDR1 is SGHRS and CDR2 YFSETQ. V was cut by 0 bases and J by 6 bases, with 9 bases left in between. This CDR3 region has 13 residues. CDR3 region: CASSLGTGPEAFF. CDR3 nucleotides: TGCGCCAGCAGCTTGGGTACAGGGCCTGAAGCTTTCTTT.

V usage is TRBV6-5 and J usage is TRBJ2-5, with 9 positions matching TRBD1. This CDR3 is 15 amino acids long. CDR1 and CDR2 (germline): MNHEY, SVGAGI. Trimming at V came to 7 bases and at J to 4 bases, leaving 10 bases not matched to a gene. CDR3 sequence reads: CASNPGQGGRETQYF. For the CDR3, the DNA is TGTGCCAGCAACCCGGGACAGGGTGGTCGAGAGACCCAGTACTTC.

CDR3 residues: CASSYDSLSEQYF. The DNA for the CDR3 is TGTGCCAGCAGTTACGACTCGCTCTCCGAGCAGTACTTC. The chain combines TRBV6-5 with TRBJ2-7; D ambiguous. V lost 2 bases and J 6 bases, leaving 11 bases between the germline ends. This CDR3 has 13 residues. Germline values: CDR1 MNHEY, CDR2 SVGAGI.

The chain links TRBV18 to TRBJ1-1; possibly TRBD1 for D (5 bases). The V end was cut by 5 bases, the J end by 7 bases, with 17 bases between. The CDR3 contains 14 residues. Germline V gene sequence: CDR1 KGHSH, CDR2 LQKENI. CDR3 in DNA: TGTGCCAGCTCAAATGTAGTGCAGGGTAATGAAGCTTTCTTT. Translating gives CASSNVVQGNEAFF.

The V and J genes are TRBV2 and TRBJ1-2; D gene unclear. CDR1 and CDR2 (germline): SNHLY, FYNNEI. This CDR3 is built from 11 residues. V dropped 4 bases and J dropped 7 bases, with 7 bases sitting between them. The CDR3 coding sequence is TGTGCCAGCAGTGTTGGCGGTGGCTACACCTTC. The encoded protein is CASSVGGGYTF. The full variable domain, completed using reference TRBV2 and TRBJ1-2, is EPEVTQTPSHQVTQMGQEVILRCVPISNHLYFYWYRQILGQKVEFLVSFYNNEISEKSEIFDDQFSVERPDGSNFTLKIRSTKLEDSAMYFCASSVGGGYTFGSGTRLTVV.

V usage is TRBV6-5 and J usage is TRBJ2-7, with D perhaps TRBD2 (5 bases). The CDR3 has 13 amino acids. Germline CDR1 reads MNHEY; CDR2 reads SVGAGI. The V end was cut by 7 bases, the J end by 1 base, with 11 bases between. Written as DNA, the CDR3 is TGTGCCAGCATGTCGGACTTTTCCTACGAGCAGTACTTC. Its protein product is CASMSDFSYEQYF.